The TCR beta chain described here comes from a study of T cell responses to AZD1222 COVID-19 vaccine. V was clipped by 5 bases and J by 4 bases, with 15 bases between them. This CDR3 contains 15 residues. Germline V CDR1 and CDR2: SGHTA, FQGNSA. This table comes from immunoSEQ multiplex PCR, and its TCRdb copy is limited to in-frame clones, with some not included. The table records 150,000 to 200,000 clones, about 91% of them present only once. This rearrangement joins TRBV7-2 to TRBJ2-1; a weak D match, TRBD2 (6 bases). Sequenced here: peripheral blood, sampled 28 days after the second AZD1222 dose. The clonotype comes from an adult who received the AZD1222 COVID-19 vaccine. In DNA, the CDR3 is TGTGCCAGCAGCCCTTCTAGCGAAAGATACAATGAGCAGTTCTTC. It yields the protein CASSPSSERYNEQFF.